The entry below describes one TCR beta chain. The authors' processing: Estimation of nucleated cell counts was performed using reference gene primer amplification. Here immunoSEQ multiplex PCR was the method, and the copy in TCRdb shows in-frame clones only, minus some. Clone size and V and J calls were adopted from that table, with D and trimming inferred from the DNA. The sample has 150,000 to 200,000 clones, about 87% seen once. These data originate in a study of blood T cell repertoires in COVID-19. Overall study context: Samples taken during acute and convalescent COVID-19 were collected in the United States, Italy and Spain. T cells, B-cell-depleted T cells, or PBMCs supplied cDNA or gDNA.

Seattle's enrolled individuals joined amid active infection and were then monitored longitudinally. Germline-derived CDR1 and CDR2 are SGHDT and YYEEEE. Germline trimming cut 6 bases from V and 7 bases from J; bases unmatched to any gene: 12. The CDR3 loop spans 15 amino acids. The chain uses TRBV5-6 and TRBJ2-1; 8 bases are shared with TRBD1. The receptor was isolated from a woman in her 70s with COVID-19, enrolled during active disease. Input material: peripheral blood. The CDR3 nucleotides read TGTGCCAGCACGCGGAAGGACAGGGATTCAAATGAGCAGTTCTTC. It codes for CASTRKDRDSNEQFF.